This TCR beta chain was found in a study of shared clonotypes between healthy human individuals. Assay: immunoSEQ multiplex PCR; the TCRdb copy retains only in-frame clones and omits some. The sample contains some 2.1 million clones, 90% to 95% of which appear only once. V trimming: 7 bases; J trimming: 1 base; junction bases outside the gene matches: 13. CDR3 length: 17 residues. CDR1 is LNHDA, CDR2 SQIVND, per germline (reference sequence). This clone was seen only once. The TCR comes from a man aged 18 to 30 in good health. Material: naive CD4+ T cells sorted from blood. Subset described: CD45RA+ positively selected. This sequence joins TRBV19 and TRBJ1-5; 7 positions match TRBD1. The CDR3 DNA reads TGTGCCAGTACCTCACGCCAGACAGGGTCAAGCAATCAGCCCCAGCATTTT. Its translation is CASTSRQTGSSNQPQHF.